Reported below is one T cell receptor (beta chain). The CDR3 sequence is 15 residues long. The germline CDR1 and CDR2 sequences are SGHNT and YYREEE (reference sequence). V was cut by 1 base and J by 0 bases, with 10 bases left in between. Some clones are missing from TCRdb's copy, which holds only in-frame ones; the method was immunoSEQ multiplex PCR. The sample records 100,000 to 150,000 clones, approximately 90% being singletons. The data stem from a study of blood T cell repertoires in COVID-19. This sequence joins TRBV5-4 and TRBJ1-1; D gene uncertain. Sequencing used peripheral blood. The TCR comes from a man in his fifties or sixties with COVID-19, enrolled during active disease. The CDR3, as DNA: TGTGCCAGCAGCTTGCCTCCACCTATGAACACTGAAGCTTTCTTT. Translated: CASSLPPPMNTEAFF.